This T cell receptor beta chain came from a study of blood T cell repertoires in COVID-19. Data came from immunoSEQ multiplex PCR; TCRdb stores just in-frame clones and leaves some out. The sample yields about 120,000 clones, around 80% seen once. The germline V and J ends were trimmed by 3 bases and 3 bases, with 18 bases remaining between them. Per the germline V gene, CDR1 is SGHNT and CDR2 is YYREEE (reference sequence). The CDR3 has 17 residues. The origin of this receptor is a woman over 75 with acute or convalescent COVID-19. V and J are TRBV5-4 and TRBJ2-2; the D gene is possibly TRBD2 (6 bases). The sequenced material came from peripheral blood. CDR3 in amino acids: CASSSGPGGGYTGELFF. CDR3 in DNA: TGTGCCAGCAGCTCGGGACCGGGTGGGGGGTACACCGGGGAGCTGTTTTTT.